This T cell receptor (beta chain) derives from a study of spatial heterogeneity in lung cancer. By share, this clonotype counts as large (0.1 to 1%). Antigen unknown. TCRdb independently ran MiXCR on the 5' RACE reads; one entry per CDR3 protein. The sample comprises about 3,700 distinct CDR3 sequences, about 5.3% of which are singletons, and roughly 16% rests with the top ten. Study-wide points: It was found that expanded intratumoral alpha and beta TCR counts tracked tumor mutation counts.

The time point was: sample taken at primary tumor resection. After removal of 2 bases from V and 8 bases from J, the junction contained 0 bases not matched to a gene. The CDR3 consists of 13 residues. The germline V gene has CDR1 MDHEN and CDR2 SYDVKM. This receptor was identified in a female donor with early-stage non-small cell lung cancer. This chain connects TRBV28 to TRBJ1-6, with 7 positions matching TRBD1. The specimen was lung tumor tissue, collected at surgery. CDR3 DNA: TGTGCCAGCAGTTTAACAGGGGATTCACCCCTCCACTTT. It codes for CASSLTGDSPLHF.